A single sample gave rise to the 22 T cell receptor beta chains below, sequenced in a study of T cell responses to AZD1222 COVID-19 vaccine. Here immunoSEQ multiplex PCR was the method, and the copy in TCRdb shows in-frame clones only, minus some. This sample has some 140,000 clones, with around 85% found just once. The source was peripheral blood, collected on day 0 of MenACWY control vaccination. These receptors came from an adult in good health.

The chain has TRBV10-1 and TRBJ2-1; D is ambiguous. Germline V gene lookup returns CDR1 WNHNN and CDR2 SYGVQD (reference sequence). V was clipped by 5 bases and J by 9 bases, with 11 bases between them. The CDR3 consists of 12 residues. The CDR3 bases are TGCGCCAGCAGTCTTCCAAATTGTGAGCAGTTCTTC. This gives the protein CASSLPNCEQFF.

This sequence joins TRBV18 and TRBJ1-2; TRBD1 is a possible D gene (6 bases). This CDR3 is built from 16 residues. V was trimmed by 3 bases and J by 7 bases, leaving 21 bases between them. Germline CDR1 and CDR2: KGHSH and LQKENI. CDR3 region: CASSPSRAQGPGGYTF. CDR3 nucleotide sequence: TGTGCCAGCTCACCGAGCCGGGCACAGGGCCCGGGTGGCTACACCTTC.

Only one count was recorded for this clone. The chain uses TRBV6-5 and TRBJ2-3; D remains unclear. The germline V and J ends were trimmed by 6 bases and 1 base, with 14 bases remaining between them. Germline CDR1 is MNHEY and CDR2 is SVGAGI. This CDR3 has 15 residues. CDR3 loop: CASRGWRPGTDTQYF. CDR3 DNA sequence: TGTGCCAGCAGGGGCTGGCGGCCGGGCACAGATACGCAGTATTTT.

V is TRBV28 and J is TRBJ2-3, with TRBD2 matching over 14 bases. The V gene's germline CDR1 is MDHEN and CDR2 SYDVKM. The V gene end was trimmed by 6 bases and the J gene end by 4 bases; junction bases not matched to a gene: 9. The CDR3 loop spans 17 amino acids. The CDR3 reads CASSSQAGLAGADTQYF. In nucleotides, the CDR3 is TGTGCCAGCAGCTCCCAAGCGGGACTAGCGGGGGCAGATACGCAGTATTTT.

The V and J genes are TRBV4-2 and TRBJ2-5; D possibly corresponds to TRBD2 (7 bases). This CDR3 has 15 residues. V gave up 1 base and J gave up 1 base, with 10 bases separating them. Germline lookup yields CDR1 LGHNA and CDR2 YNFKEQ. CDR3 protein: CASSQAGGPQETQYF. For the CDR3, the DNA is TGTGCCAGCAGCCAAGCCGGGGGGCCCCAAGAGACCCAGTACTTC.

This clone appeared a single time. The V call is TRBV9, the J call TRBJ1-2; D ambiguous. Germline V gene lookup returns CDR1 SGDLS and CDR2 YYNGEE. The CDR3 is made up of 14 amino acids. Trimming removed 4 bases at V and 6 bases at J, with 16 bases between. CDR3 in amino acids: CASSPRAESNGYTF. DNA for the CDR3: TGTGCCAGCAGCCCCCGGGCAGAAAGTAATGGCTACACCTTC.

This sequence joins TRBV4-3 and TRBJ2-1, with 10 bases identical to TRBD2. With V trimmed by 4 bases and J by 7 bases, 10 bases remained unmatched. The CDR3 totals 16 residues. Germline V gives CDR1 LGHNA, CDR2 YSLEER. The CDR3 DNA is TGCGCCAGCAGCCTCCTCCTAGCGGGAGATTTAAATGAGCAGTTCTTC. This encodes CASSLLLAGDLNEQFF.

This chain joins TRBV9 and TRBJ2-3, with D possibly TRBD1 on 5 matching bases. CDR1 SGDLS and CDR2 YYNGEE come from the germline V gene. The CDR3 extends over 15 amino acids. V lost 0 bases to trimming and J lost 3 bases, with 11 bases between them. The CDR3 reads CASSVEQVGTDTQYF. CDR3 DNA: TGTGCCAGCAGCGTAGAACAGGTGGGAACAGATACGCAGTATTTT.

V usage is TRBV20-1 and J usage is TRBJ2-1; D is perhaps TRBD1 or TRBD2 (6 bases each). The CDR3 has 15 residues. V lost 3 bases, J lost 5 bases, and 17 bases lay in between. Germline loops: CDR1 DFQATT, CDR2 SNEGSKA (reference sequence). In DNA, the CDR3 is TGCAGTGCTAGTAGAGGAGGGGGAAGCCACAATGAGCAGTTCTTC. Translation gives CSASRGGGSHNEQFF.

As to this clone: Lacking the conserved final phenylalanine or tryptophan, this CDR3 likely reflects a read error. The DNA is left out, because the CDR3 cannot be placed on it with certainty; the CDR3 is given as TCRdb lists it. The chain links TRBV2 to TRBJ1-1. Germline CDR1 is SNHLY and CDR2 is FYNNEI. The CDR3 sequence runs 9 residues, both termini included. CDR3 sequence reads: CASSLLRSA.

Concerning this clone: This sample includes further DNA sequences coding for the same CDR3. V usage is TRBV7-2 and J usage is TRBJ2-1, with D unclear. Trimming removed 1 base from V and 0 bases from J, with 1 base in between. Germline V gene sequence: CDR1 SGHTA, CDR2 FQGNSA. There are 13 residues in the CDR3. CDR3: CASSLGSYNEQFF. In nucleotides, the CDR3 is TGTGCCAGCAGCTTAGGCTCCTACAATGAGCAGTTCTTC.

The V call is TRBV28, the J call TRBJ1-6; D is ambiguous. The CDR3 spans 14 residues. Trimming shortened V by 4 bases and J by 3 bases, and 7 bases separated the two germline ends. Germline V gene sequence: CDR1 MDHEN, CDR2 SYDVKM. CDR3 amino acids: CASSWTGYNSPLHF. The CDR3 nucleotides are TGTGCCAGCAGTTGGACCGGCTATAATTCACCCCTCCACTTT. The full variable domain, rest sourced from reference TRBV28 and TRBJ1-6, is DVKVTQSSRYLVKRTGEKVFLECVQDMDHENMFWYRQDPGLGLRLIYFSYDVKMKEKGDIPEGYSVSREKKERFSLILESASTNQTSMYLCASSWTGYNSPLHFGNGTRLTVT.

The chain joins TRBV5-4 to TRBJ2-7; D might be TRBD1 (5 bases). CDR1 is SGHNT and CDR2 is YYREEE in the germline V gene (reference sequence). Trimming left V 4 bases short and J 4 bases short, with 18 bases between. This CDR3 comprises 15 residues. CDR3 nucleotides: TGTGCCAGCAGCCGAGAAACAGGAGCCTTTTACGAGCAGTACTTC. Translation: CASSRETGAFYEQYF. Full variable domain (outside the CDR3, taken from reference TRBV5-4 and TRBJ2-7): ETGVTQSPTHLIKTRGQQVTLRCSSQSGHNTVSWYQQALGQGPQFIFQYYREEENGRGNFPPRFSGLQFPNYSSELNVNALELDDSALYLCASSRETGAFYEQYFGPGTRLTVT.

The rearrangement uses TRBV29-1 and TRBJ2-3; D gene ambiguous. This CDR3 is built from 11 residues. V was trimmed by 5 bases and J by 0 bases, leaving 3 bases between them. Per the germline V gene, CDR1 is SQVTM and CDR2 is ANQGSEA. The CDR3 nucleotides are TGCAGCGTTTCTAGCACAGATACGCAGTATTTT. Encoded protein: CSVSSTDTQYF.

The chain links TRBV5-5 to TRBJ2-7, with 7 bases identical to TRBD1. J was trimmed by 6 bases and V by 2 bases; bases with no gene match: 2. The CDR3 spans 12 residues. The germline CDR1 and CDR2 sequences are SGHKS and YYEKEE (reference sequence). The CDR3 DNA reads TGTGCCAGCAGCTTAACAGGGGCCGAGCAGTACGTC. Amino acids: CASSLTGAEQYV.

This chain connects TRBV11-3 to TRBJ2-1; 7 nucleotides line up with TRBD1. The CDR3 is 14 amino acids. V lost 5 bases to trimming and J lost 5 bases; unmatched junction nucleotides: 6. Germline V CDR1 and CDR2: SGHNT, YENEEA. The CDR3 sequence: CASSTQGRHNEQFF. For the CDR3, the DNA is TGTGCCAGCAGCACACAGGGGCGGCACAATGAGCAGTTCTTC. Full variable domain (rest looked up from reference TRBV11-3 and TRBJ2-1): EAGVVQSPRYKIIEKKQPVAFWCNPISGHNTLYWYLQNLGQGPELLIRYENEEAVDDSQLPKDRFSAERLKGVDSTLKIQPAELGDSAVYLCASSTQGRHNEQFFGPGTRLTVL.

The chain couples TRBV11-3 to TRBJ2-1; the D is unclear. Trimming pared 7 bases from V and 1 base from J, leaving 11 bases between. This CDR3 has 14 residues. Germline V CDR1 and CDR2: SGHNT, YENEEA. CDR3 nucleotide sequence: TGTGCCAGCACCTTCGGTCTGTCCTACAATGAGCAGTTCTTC. The encoded protein is CASTFGLSYNEQFF.

This chain uses TRBV20-1 with TRBJ2-7; the D gene is possibly TRBD2 (5 bases). Trimming pared 3 bases from V and 9 bases from J, leaving 12 bases between. The CDR3 contains 11 residues. Germline V gene lookup returns CDR1 DFQATT and CDR2 SNEGSKA (reference sequence). CDR3 coding DNA: TGCAGTGCTAGGGGAGCAAGCTTGCAGTACTTC. This encodes CSARGASLQYF.

The chain has TRBV7-2 and TRBJ1-4; D is unclear. Germline V gives CDR1 SGHTA, CDR2 FQGNSA. V shed 5 bases and J shed 4 bases, with 14 bases lying between them. CDR3 length: 15 amino acids. The CDR3 nucleotides read TGTGCCAGCAGCCCAGAGGAGGGATTTAATGAAAAACTGTTTTTT. Amino acid sequence: CASSPEEGFNEKLFF.

This rearrangement joins TRBV27 to TRBJ1-1; 7 positions agree with TRBD1. Germline V gene lookup returns CDR1 MNHEY and CDR2 SMNVEV (reference sequence). The length of the CDR3 is 15 residues. The trim removed 5 bases at V and 1 base at J, leaving 7 bases unmatched. CDR3 amino acids: CASSPRDRPNTEAFF. The CDR3 bases are TGTGCCAGCAGTCCTAGGGACAGACCGAACACTGAAGCTTTCTTT.

The rearrangement links TRBV5-4 to TRBJ2-7, with D unclear. Germline V CDR1 and CDR2: SGHNT, YYREEE (reference sequence). V lost 1 base, J lost 5 bases, and 10 bases lay in between. This CDR3 region has 13 residues. CDR3 in amino acids: CASSLFPRNEQYF. For the CDR3, the DNA is TGTGCCAGCAGCTTGTTTCCCCGGAACGAGCAGTACTTC.

The chain employs TRBV6-5 and TRBJ2-1, with TRBD2 identical over 8 bases. CDR3 length equals 16 residues. Unmatched junction bases numbered 5, after V lost 0 bases and J lost 4 bases. Germline lookup yields CDR1 MNHEY and CDR2 SVGAGI. The CDR3, as DNA: TGTGCCAGCAGTTACTCGTTCGGGAGGGGGTACAATGAGCAGTTCTTC. The encoded protein is CASSYSFGRGYNEQFF.